Given below is one T cell receptor beta chain in context. The CDR3 is 15 residues long. V was clipped by 2 bases and J by 3 bases; unmatched bases: 2. Looked up from germline, CDR1 is SGHTA and CDR2 is FQGTGA. This entry belongs to a study of blood T cell repertoires in COVID-19. Clones were read by immunoSEQ multiplex PCR, and TCRdb kept only the in-frame ones, dropping some. Of about 260,000 clones detected, about 87% appear once; the ten largest clones hold roughly 1.6%. The receptor was derived from a middle-aged woman who had recovered from COVID-19. The chain couples TRBV7-3 to TRBJ2-1; 9 bases are shared with TRBD2. Sequencing used peripheral blood. CDR3 residues: CASSLSSGVYNEQFF. CDR3 nucleotides: TGTGCCAGCAGCTTATCTAGCGGGGTCTACAATGAGCAGTTCTTC.